This T cell receptor beta chain appears in the sequencing data of a study of blood T cell repertoires in COVID-19. Whole-study context: COVID-19 samples collected from the United States, Italy and Spain covered acute and convalescent phases. T cells, B-cell-depleted T cells, or PBMCs provided the cDNA or gDNA that served as material.

In the original processing: For nucleated cells, counts were estimated from reference gene primer amplification. Sequencing was performed with immunoSEQ multiplex PCR; in TCRdb, only in-frame clones are kept and a portion is missing. V, J and clone size were drawn from that table, and D and trimming were deduced from the DNA. Among approximately 31,000 clones, around nine tenths were seen once, and the ten largest hold less than 15%. Germline values: CDR1 SGHKS, CDR2 YYEKEE (reference sequence). The length of the CDR3 is 14 residues. V was trimmed by 2 bases and J by 0 bases, leaving 5 bases between them.

The sequenced sample was peripheral blood. This TCR was sampled from a man aged 70 or older with active COVID-19. This sequence joins TRBV5-5 and TRBJ1-4; D is undetermined. The CDR3 DNA follows: TGTGCCAGCAGCTTATCTGCAACTAATGAAAAACTGTTTTTT. This codes for CASSLSATNEKLFF.